This is a list of T cell receptor beta chains from one sample in a study of blood T cell repertoires in COVID-19. The assay was immunoSEQ multiplex PCR, and TCRdb's table has in-frame clones only and misses some. Here the sample spans roughly 200,000 clones, about 85% being singletons. Sample: peripheral blood. Receptors were obtained from an elderly woman with acute or convalescent COVID-19. Both conserved end residues are part of each CDR3. Fields, in order: clone size, J gene, V gene, CDR3 length, D gene, CDR3 DNA, CDR3 protein. The D gene is left open where the match is weak. Clone size, where shown, is once, few, many, or a class for clones that have expanded.

clone size: NA
J gene: TRBJ1-3
V gene: TRBV15
CDR3 length: 16
D gene: NA
CDR3 DNA: TGTGCCACCAGCACAGGGTTCATGGTCTCTGGAAACACCATATATTTT
CDR3 protein: CATSTGFMVSGNTIYF

clone size: NA
J gene: TRBJ1-2
V gene: TRBV11-2
CDR3 length: 16
D gene: TRBD1
CDR3 DNA: TGTGCCAGCAGCGTTAGACAGGGGATCGCGGTTGATGGCTACACCTTC
CDR3 protein: CASSVRQGIAVDGYTF

clone size: many
J gene: TRBJ2-3
V gene: TRBV5-5
CDR3 length: 15
D gene: TRBD2
CDR3 DNA: TGTGCCAGCAGCTTACAACGGGAGGTGGAAGATACGCAGTATTTT
CDR3 protein: CASSLQREVEDTQYF

clone size: once
J gene: TRBJ1-1
V gene: TRBV18
CDR3 length: 15
D gene: TRBD1
CDR3 DNA: TGTGCCAGCTCTCCTACCGGGACAGCCAACACTGAAGCTTTCTTT
CDR3 protein: CASSPTGTANTEAFF

clone size: NA
J gene: TRBJ2-6
V gene: TRBV24-1
CDR3 length: 15
D gene: TRBD2
CDR3 DNA: TGTGCCACCAGTCAGCAGGGAGGGGGGGCCAACGTCCTGACTTTC
CDR3 protein: CATSQQGGGANVLTF

clone size: NA
J gene: TRBJ2-7
V gene: TRBV2
CDR3 length: 14
D gene: NA
CDR3 DNA: TGTGCCAGCAGCCAATTCGTTCCCGCCGGGGAGCAGTACTTC
CDR3 protein: CASSQFVPAGEQYF

clone size: NA
J gene: TRBJ1-1
V gene: TRBV4-1
CDR3 length: 17
D gene: TRBD1
CDR3 DNA: TGCGCCAGCAGCCAAGATCTGGGGGACAGGGCAAACACTGAAGCTTTCTTT
CDR3 protein: CASSQDLGDRANTEAFF

clone size: NA
J gene: TRBJ2-2
V gene: TRBV4-1
CDR3 length: 14
D gene: NA
CDR3 DNA: TGCGCCAGCAGCCACGCTAGCCGCACCGGGGAGCTGTTTTTT
CDR3 protein: CASSHASRTGELFF

clone size: NA
J gene: TRBJ2-6
V gene: TRBV3-1/TRBV3-2
CDR3 length: 19
D gene: NA
CDR3 DNA: TGTGCCAGCAGCCCAATCTCCGGGACACTAATGGGAGGGGCCAACGTCCTGACTTTC
CDR3 protein: CASSPISGTLMGGANVLTF

clone size: NA
J gene: TRBJ1-1
V gene: TRBV18
CDR3 length: 16
D gene: NA
CDR3 DNA: TGTGCCAGCTCACCATACTTGGGGCATACGAACACTGAAGCTTTCTTT
CDR3 protein: CASSPYLGHTNTEAFF

clone size: NA
J gene: TRBJ2-1
V gene: TRBV9
CDR3 length: 17
D gene: TRBD2
CDR3 DNA: TGTGCCAGCAGCCTAACTGGGGGGGACTACCTTTACAATGAGCAGTTCTTC
CDR3 protein: CASSLTGGDYLYNEQFF

clone size: NA
J gene: TRBJ1-2
V gene: TRBV28
CDR3 length: 15
D gene: NA
CDR3 DNA: TGTGCCAGCAGCCCTAACAGTGGACTAAACTATGGCTACACCTTC
CDR3 protein: CASSPNSGLNYGYTF

clone size: NA
J gene: TRBJ2-7
V gene: TRBV5-1
CDR3 length: 15
D gene: TRBD1
CDR3 DNA: TGCGCCAGCAGCCAGCAGGGGGCGCGCTCCTACGAGCAGTACTTC
CDR3 protein: CASSQQGARSYEQYF

clone size: NA
J gene: TRBJ2-5
V gene: TRBV29-1
CDR3 length: 14
D gene: TRBD2
CDR3 DNA: TGCAGCGTGCGACTAGCGGGGGAACAAGAGACCCAGTACTTC
CDR3 protein: CSVRLAGEQETQYF

clone size: NA
J gene: TRBJ1-2
V gene: TRBV6-5
CDR3 length: 15
D gene: TRBD1
CDR3 DNA: TGTGCCAGCAGTCACAGGACAGGGGGGCACTATGGCTACACCTTC
CDR3 protein: CASSHRTGGHYGYTF

clone size: few
J gene: TRBJ1-2
V gene: TRBV24-1
CDR3 length: 12
D gene: NA
CDR3 DNA: TGTGCCACCAGTCTAACTAACTATGGCTACACCTTC
CDR3 protein: CATSLTNYGYTF

clone size: NA
J gene: TRBJ2-3
V gene: TRBV14
CDR3 length: 16
D gene: NA
CDR3 DNA: TGTGCCAGCAGCCAATCCCTCCGGTCGCTCACAGATACGCAGTATTTT
CDR3 protein: CASSQSLRSLTDTQYF

clone size: NA
J gene: TRBJ1-6
V gene: TRBV4-2
CDR3 length: 15
D gene: TRBD1
CDR3 DNA: TGTGCCAGCAGCCGTTCGACAGGGTCGGAATCACCCCTCCACTTT
CDR3 protein: CASSRSTGSESPLHF

clone size: NA
J gene: TRBJ1-1
V gene: TRBV3-1/TRBV3-2
CDR3 length: 17
D gene: NA
CDR3 DNA: TGTGCCAGCAGCCAAGGGCGGAGTCCGGGAGTGAACACTGAAGCTTTCTTT
CDR3 protein: CASSQGRSPGVNTEAFF

clone size: NA
J gene: TRBJ2-1
V gene: TRBV28
CDR3 length: 12
D gene: TRBD2
CDR3 DNA: TGTGCCAGCAACGGCGGGAGCTATGAGCAGTTCTTC
CDR3 protein: CASNGGSYEQFF

clone size: NA
J gene: TRBJ1-3
V gene: TRBV29-1
CDR3 length: 13
D gene: TRBD1
CDR3 DNA: TGCAGCGCCTCAGGACAGGCCACTGACACCATATATTTT
CDR3 protein: CSASGQATDTIYF

clone size: NA
J gene: TRBJ1-3
V gene: TRBV4-1
CDR3 length: 17
D gene: TRBD1
CDR3 DNA: TGCGCCAGCAGCCAAGCACCGGGACAGATCTCTGGAAACACCATATATTTT
CDR3 protein: CASSQAPGQISGNTIYF

clone size: NA
J gene: TRBJ1-5
V gene: TRBV4-1
CDR3 length: 12
D gene: NA
CDR3 DNA: TGCGCCAGCAGCCAAGTCACAGGGCCCCAGCATTTT
CDR3 protein: CASSQVTGPQHF

clone size: NA
J gene: TRBJ2-2
V gene: TRBV5-1
CDR3 length: 14
D gene: NA
CDR3 DNA: TGCGCCAGCAGTCTCGGTAGGAGTTCCGGGGAGCTGTTTTTT
CDR3 protein: CASSLGRSSGELFF

clone size: NA
J gene: TRBJ1-3
V gene: TRBV29-1
CDR3 length: 13
D gene: NA
CDR3 DNA: TGCAGCGTCCTAAAAACCTCTGGAAACACCATATATTTT
CDR3 protein: CSVLKTSGNTIYF

clone size: NA
J gene: TRBJ2-1
V gene: TRBV18
CDR3 length: 15
D gene: TRBD1
CDR3 DNA: TGTGCCAGCTCACCACCGACAGGGTCCTACAATGAGCAGTTCTTC
CDR3 protein: CASSPPTGSYNEQFF

clone size: NA
J gene: TRBJ1-5
V gene: TRBV28
CDR3 length: 16
D gene: NA
CDR3 DNA: TGTGCCAGCATCCAAGGGCGGCCCGGGGGCAATCAGCCCCAGCATTTT
CDR3 protein: CASIQGRPGGNQPQHF

clone size: NA
J gene: TRBJ1-2
V gene: TRBV4-3
CDR3 length: 15
D gene: NA
CDR3 DNA: TGCGCCAGCAGCCAACGTGCGGGAGCTAACTATGGCTACACCTTC
CDR3 protein: CASSQRAGANYGYTF

clone size: NA
J gene: TRBJ1-3
V gene: TRBV19
CDR3 length: 15
D gene: NA
CDR3 DNA: TGTGCCAGTAGTATACGTTTGCCAGCTGGAAACACCATATATTTT
CDR3 protein: CASSIRLPAGNTIYF

clone size: NA
J gene: TRBJ2-3
V gene: TRBV6-1
CDR3 length: 13
D gene: NA
CDR3 DNA: TGTGCCAGCAGTGAAGCTCCAAAAGATACGCAGTATTTT
CDR3 protein: CASSEAPKDTQYF

clone size: NA
J gene: TRBJ2-7
V gene: TRBV7-8
CDR3 length: 16
D gene: NA
CDR3 DNA: TGTGCCAGCAGCTTAGCGATAACTAGGAGGTTTCCCGAGCAGTACTTC
CDR3 protein: CASSLAITRRFPEQYF

clone size: NA
J gene: TRBJ1-2
V gene: TRBV28
CDR3 length: 15
D gene: TRBD1
CDR3 DNA: TGTGCCAGCACGGGACAGGGGGTGGACTACTATGGCTACACCTTC
CDR3 protein: CASTGQGVDYYGYTF

clone size: NA
J gene: TRBJ2-5
V gene: TRBV6-6
CDR3 length: 14
D gene: NA
CDR3 DNA: TGTGCCAGCAGTCAGACTAGACCGGCGGAGACCCAGTACTTC
CDR3 protein: CASSQTRPAETQYF

clone size: NA
J gene: TRBJ1-6
V gene: TRBV6-6
CDR3 length: 14
D gene: NA
CDR3 DNA: TGTGCCAGCAGGCCACAGGGTCGTAATTCACCCCTCCACTTT
CDR3 protein: CASRPQGRNSPLHF

clone size: NA
J gene: TRBJ1-1
V gene: TRBV7-2
CDR3 length: 12
D gene: TRBD1
CDR3 DNA: TGTGCCAGCAGTCGACAGGGGGAGAGAGCTTTCTTT
CDR3 protein: CASSRQGERAFF

clone size: NA
J gene: TRBJ2-3
V gene: TRBV11-3
CDR3 length: 18
D gene: TRBD2
CDR3 DNA: TGTGCCAGCAGCTTAGCACACGGACTAGCGGTAAGCCAGGATACGCAGTATTTT
CDR3 protein: CASSLAHGLAVSQDTQYF

clone size: NA
J gene: TRBJ2-2
V gene: TRBV5-1
CDR3 length: 16
D gene: TRBD1
CDR3 DNA: TGCGCCAGCAGCATCTTTGGGACAGGGGACCCCGGGGAGCTGTTTTTT
CDR3 protein: CASSIFGTGDPGELFF

clone size: NA
J gene: TRBJ1-4
V gene: TRBV5-1
CDR3 length: 15
D gene: NA
CDR3 DNA: TGCGCCAGCAGCTTGGCCGGGGGAACTAATGAAAAACTGTTTTTT
CDR3 protein: CASSLAGGTNEKLFF

clone size: NA
J gene: TRBJ2-1
V gene: TRBV7-2
CDR3 length: 17
D gene: TRBD2
CDR3 DNA: TGTGCCAGCAGCGCGAAAGGGCGGGAGGGAAACTACAATGAGCAGTTCTTC
CDR3 protein: CASSAKGREGNYNEQFF

clone size: NA
J gene: TRBJ1-3
V gene: TRBV28
CDR3 length: 17
D gene: NA
CDR3 DNA: TGTGCCAGCAGTTTGGAAAAGGGGATCTACTCTGGAAACACCATATATTTT
CDR3 protein: CASSLEKGIYSGNTIYF

clone size: NA
J gene: TRBJ2-7
V gene: TRBV7-2
CDR3 length: 17
D gene: TRBD2
CDR3 DNA: TGTGCCAGCAGCCCATACGGGACTAGCGGGAGTAGCTACGAGCAGTACTTC
CDR3 protein: CASSPYGTSGSSYEQYF